The rows below give T cell receptor beta chains drawn from one sample of a study of somatic mutations in cytotoxic T cells in rheumatoid arthritis. Only in-frame clones appear in the TCRdb table, and some are missing; sequencing was by immunoSEQ multiplex PCR. The sample records roughly 14,000 clones, around 74% being singletons. The source material was CD8+ T cells sorted from blood. These receptors were obtained from an adult with rheumatoid arthritis. Each CDR3 is given with its conserved first and last residue. Each record gives: D gene, CDR3 length, clone size, J gene, V gene, CDR3 protein, CDR3 DNA. The D gene is left open where the match is weak. Size is omitted from some rows. Given values are once, few, many or a class for expanded clones.

d_call: .; cdr3_length: 16; clone_size: .; j_call: TRBJ1-5; v_call: TRBV6-1; cdr3_aa: CASSAGPQGPNQPQHF; cdr3_nt: TGTGCCAGCAGTGCGGGCCCCCAGGGACCCAATCAGCCCCAGCATTTT
d_call: .; cdr3_length: 14; clone_size: .; j_call: TRBJ2-3; v_call: TRBV9; cdr3_aa: CASSVVGHTDTQYF; cdr3_nt: TGTGCCAGCAGCGTAGTCGGGCACACAGATACGCAGTATTTT
d_call: TRBD1; cdr3_length: 15; clone_size: .; j_call: TRBJ2-1; v_call: TRBV7-6; cdr3_aa: CASSLGQGGYNEQFF; cdr3_nt: TGTGCCAGCAGCTTAGGACAGGGCGGCTACAATGAGCAGTTCTTC
d_call: .; cdr3_length: 14; clone_size: few; j_call: TRBJ1-5; v_call: TRBV10-3; cdr3_aa: CAIKAGDSNQPQHF; cdr3_nt: TGTGCCATCAAGGCAGGCGATAGCAATCAGCCCCAGCATTTT
d_call: .; cdr3_length: 13; clone_size: .; j_call: TRBJ2-7; v_call: TRBV2; cdr3_aa: CASSAFLSYEQYF; cdr3_nt: TGTGCCAGCAGCGCCTTTCTTTCCTACGAGCAGTACTTC
d_call: .; cdr3_length: 15; clone_size: once; j_call: TRBJ2-5; v_call: TRBV14; cdr3_aa: CASSQDGVPQETQYF; cdr3_nt: TGTGCCAGCAGCCAAGATGGGGTTCCGCAAGAGACCCAGTACTTC
d_call: .; cdr3_length: 15; clone_size: .; j_call: TRBJ1-5; v_call: TRBV2; cdr3_aa: CASSEWGVSNQPQHF; cdr3_nt: TGTGCCAGCAGTGAATGGGGGGTAAGCAATCAGCCCCAGCATTTT
d_call: .; cdr3_length: 15; clone_size: few; j_call: TRBJ2-6; v_call: TRBV10-1; cdr3_aa: CASSARDSGANVLTF; cdr3_nt: TGCGCCAGCAGTGCCCGGGACTCTGGGGCCAACGTCCTGACTTTC
d_call: .; cdr3_length: 15; clone_size: .; j_call: TRBJ1-2; v_call: TRBV7-8; cdr3_aa: CASSLRLVGFRGYTF; cdr3_nt: TGTGCCAGCAGCTTACGATTGGTAGGATTTCGCGGCTACACCTTC
d_call: .; cdr3_length: 10; clone_size: .; j_call: TRBJ1-3; v_call: TRBV2; cdr3_aa: CASGGNTIYF; cdr3_nt: TGTGCCAGCGGCGGGAACACCATATATTTT
d_call: .; cdr3_length: 14; clone_size: .; j_call: TRBJ2-2; v_call: TRBV4-1; cdr3_aa: CASSQEVGTGELFF; cdr3_nt: TGCGCCAGCAGCCAAGAAGTGGGGACCGGGGAGCTGTTTTTT
d_call: TRBD2; cdr3_length: 16; clone_size: .; j_call: TRBJ2-1; v_call: TRBV27; cdr3_aa: CASSSQTRAGYNEQFF; cdr3_nt: TGTGCCAGCAGTTCCCAAACTAGAGCGGGGTACAATGAGCAGTTCTTC
d_call: .; cdr3_length: 17; clone_size: medium-sized; j_call: TRBJ2-2; v_call: TRBV10-3; cdr3_aa: CAISEPDGGRETGELFF; cdr3_nt: TGTGCCATCAGTGAACCAGATGGGGGGAGAGAGACCGGGGAGCTGTTTTTT
d_call: .; cdr3_length: 13; clone_size: .; j_call: TRBJ1-2; v_call: TRBV6-5; cdr3_aa: CASSYSDGYGYTF; cdr3_nt: TGTGCCAGCAGTTACTCAGATGGCTATGGCTACACCTTC
d_call: .; cdr3_length: 14; clone_size: once; j_call: TRBJ2-5; v_call: TRBV28; cdr3_aa: CASSSSDSGETQYF; cdr3_nt: TGTGCCAGCAGTTCCTCGGACTCGGGAGAGACCCAGTACTTC
d_call: .; cdr3_length: 13; clone_size: .; j_call: TRBJ2-5; v_call: TRBV5-1; cdr3_aa: CASSAVDEETQYF; cdr3_nt: TGCGCCAGCAGCGCAGTTGATGAAGAGACCCAGTACTTC
d_call: .; cdr3_length: 14; clone_size: .; j_call: TRBJ1-6; v_call: TRBV6-5; cdr3_aa: CASRTVGGNSPLHF; cdr3_nt: TGTGCCAGCAGGACTGTTGGGGGAAATTCACCCCTCCACTTT
d_call: TRBD1; cdr3_length: 13; clone_size: .; j_call: TRBJ2-7; v_call: TRBV19; cdr3_aa: CASSPTGGYEQYF; cdr3_nt: TGTGCCAGTAGCCCGACAGGGGGATACGAGCAGTACTTC
d_call: .; cdr3_length: 17; clone_size: once; j_call: TRBJ2-1; v_call: TRBV27; cdr3_aa: CASSLRPSGVSYNEQFF; cdr3_nt: TGTGCCAGCAGCCTCCGGCCCTCAGGGGTCTCCTACAATGAGCAGTTCTTC
d_call: .; cdr3_length: 13; clone_size: .; j_call: TRBJ2-5; v_call: TRBV7-9; cdr3_aa: CASSATGKETQYF; cdr3_nt: TGTGCCAGCAGCGCTACAGGCAAGGAGACCCAGTACTTC
d_call: .; cdr3_length: 15; clone_size: .; j_call: TRBJ1-6; v_call: TRBV4-1; cdr3_aa: CASSQRVDTNSPLHF; cdr3_nt: TGCGCCAGCAGCCAAAGAGTAGATACTAATTCACCCCTCCACTTT
d_call: TRBD1; cdr3_length: 14; clone_size: .; j_call: TRBJ2-7; v_call: TRBV9; cdr3_aa: CASSSEQGFDEQYF; cdr3_nt: TGTGCCAGCAGCTCGGAACAGGGGTTCGACGAGCAGTACTTC
d_call: TRBD1; cdr3_length: 14; clone_size: .; j_call: TRBJ2-7; v_call: TRBV27; cdr3_aa: CASSDTGQAYEQYF; cdr3_nt: TGTGCCAGCAGTGATACGGGACAGGCGTACGAGCAGTACTTC
d_call: TRBD2; cdr3_length: 16; clone_size: .; j_call: TRBJ2-3; v_call: TRBV5-1; cdr3_aa: CASSPLYGGAVDTQYF; cdr3_nt: TGCGCCAGCAGCCCCCTCTACGGGGGGGCCGTAGATACGCAGTATTTT
d_call: .; cdr3_length: 15; clone_size: few; j_call: TRBJ2-6; v_call: TRBV6-5; cdr3_aa: CASRAVFSGANVLTF; cdr3_nt: TGTGCCAGCAGAGCCGTTTTCTCTGGGGCCAACGTCCTGACTTTC
d_call: .; cdr3_length: 15; clone_size: .; j_call: TRBJ2-3; v_call: TRBV6-6; cdr3_aa: CASRMGTASTDTQYF; cdr3_nt: TGTGCCAGCAGGATGGGGACGGCTAGCACAGATACGCAGTATTTT
d_call: TRBD1; cdr3_length: 15; clone_size: .; j_call: TRBJ2-2; v_call: TRBV11-3; cdr3_aa: CASSHGQGYTGELFF; cdr3_nt: TGTGCCAGCAGCCACGGACAGGGATACACCGGGGAGCTGTTTTTT
d_call: TRBD1; cdr3_length: 15; clone_size: .; j_call: TRBJ2-5; v_call: TRBV6-6; cdr3_aa: CASSFASRGLETQYF; cdr3_nt: TGTGCCAGCAGCTTCGCGTCCAGGGGGCTAGAGACCCAGTACTTC
d_call: .; cdr3_length: 14; clone_size: .; j_call: TRBJ2-2; v_call: TRBV4-1; cdr3_aa: CASSQDGTSGELFF; cdr3_nt: TGCGCCAGCAGCCAGGATGGGACATCCGGGGAGCTGTTTTTT
d_call: .; cdr3_length: 13; clone_size: .; j_call: TRBJ2-5; v_call: TRBV19; cdr3_aa: CASRADEQETQYF; cdr3_nt: TGTGCCAGTAGGGCAGACGAACAAGAGACCCAGTACTTC
d_call: .; cdr3_length: 17; clone_size: .; j_call: TRBJ2-2; v_call: TRBV4-1; cdr3_aa: CASSQGLAGAITGELFF; cdr3_nt: TGCGCCAGCAGCCAAGGTCTCGCGGGCGCGATTACCGGGGAGCTGTTTTTT
d_call: .; cdr3_length: 14; clone_size: .; j_call: TRBJ1-1; v_call: TRBV27; cdr3_aa: CASSPPGDATEAFF; cdr3_nt: TGTGCCAGCAGTCCTCCGGGTGATGCCACTGAAGCTTTCTTT
d_call: .; cdr3_length: 14; clone_size: .; j_call: TRBJ2-1; v_call: TRBV14; cdr3_aa: CASSQAMKGPEQFF; cdr3_nt: TGTGCCAGCAGCCAAGCCATGAAGGGGCCTGAGCAGTTCTTC
d_call: .; cdr3_length: 14; clone_size: few; j_call: TRBJ1-2; v_call: TRBV9; cdr3_aa: CASSAPGVGYGYTF; cdr3_nt: TGTGCCAGCAGCGCCCCAGGGGTTGGCTATGGCTACACCTTC
d_call: .; cdr3_length: 12; clone_size: few; j_call: TRBJ2-1; v_call: TRBV6-5; cdr3_aa: CASSRQNNEQFF; cdr3_nt: TGTGCCAGCAGCCGACAAAACAATGAGCAGTTCTTC
d_call: TRBD1; cdr3_length: 17; clone_size: .; j_call: TRBJ1-5; v_call: TRBV7-9; cdr3_aa: CASSYLRQGISNQPQHF; cdr3_nt: TGTGCCAGCAGCTACTTACGACAGGGTATTAGCAATCAGCCCCAGCATTTT
d_call: .; cdr3_length: 13; clone_size: .; j_call: TRBJ2-3; v_call: TRBV4-1; cdr3_aa: CASSQDPGYTQYF; cdr3_nt: TGCGCCAGCAGCCAAGATCCGGGGTACACGCAGTATTTT
d_call: .; cdr3_length: 17; clone_size: few; j_call: TRBJ1-5; v_call: TRBV19; cdr3_aa: CASSTPRRGPSNQPQHF; cdr3_nt: TGTGCCAGTAGTACCCCCCGGCGGGGACCTAGCAATCAGCCCCAGCATTTT
d_call: TRBD1; cdr3_length: 16; clone_size: .; j_call: TRBJ2-3; v_call: TRBV5-1; cdr3_aa: CASSPKGQQHTDTQYF; cdr3_nt: TGCGCCAGCAGCCCTAAGGGACAGCAACACACAGATACGCAGTATTTT
d_call: TRBD1; cdr3_length: 16; clone_size: .; j_call: TRBJ2-5; v_call: TRBV28; cdr3_aa: CASSFPRQGYLETQYF; cdr3_nt: TGTGCCAGCAGTTTCCCCCGACAGGGGTACTTGGAGACCCAGTACTTC
d_call: .; cdr3_length: 12; clone_size: .; j_call: TRBJ1-2; v_call: TRBV9; cdr3_aa: CASSAGGDGYTF; cdr3_nt: TGTGCCAGCAGCGCCGGAGGGGATGGCTACACCTTC
d_call: .; cdr3_length: 15; clone_size: few; j_call: TRBJ1-5; v_call: TRBV19; cdr3_aa: CASSLTATTNQPQHF; cdr3_nt: TGTGCCAGTAGCTTAACAGCTACAACTAATCAGCCCCAGCATTTT
d_call: TRBD1; cdr3_length: 15; clone_size: .; j_call: TRBJ2-7; v_call: TRBV4-1; cdr3_aa: CASSPSEQGGYEQYF; cdr3_nt: TGCGCCAGCAGCCCCTCAGAACAGGGGGGCTACGAGCAGTACTTC
d_call: .; cdr3_length: 13; clone_size: .; j_call: TRBJ1-5; v_call: TRBV5-4; cdr3_aa: CASSLGGYQPQHF; cdr3_nt: TGTGCCAGCAGTCTCGGGGGGTATCAGCCCCAGCATTTT
d_call: .; cdr3_length: 12; clone_size: few; j_call: TRBJ1-5; v_call: TRBV10-3; cdr3_aa: CAISEGRQPQHF; cdr3_nt: TGTGCCATCAGTGAAGGACGTCAGCCCCAGCATTTT